This is a list of T cell receptor beta chains from one sample in a study of preoperative IRX-2 immunotherapy in early breast cancer. The data were produced by immunoSEQ multiplex PCR, yet TCRdb's version contains in-frame clones alone and is incomplete. This sample has 35,000 to 55,000 clones; about 94% occur once, and the top ten carry around 1.7%. The material was tumor tissue, obtained after IRX-2 immunotherapy. Source of these receptors: a human donor with breast cancer. Each CDR3 is given with its conserved first and last residue. Fields, in order: V gene, J gene, clone size, D gene, CDR3 length, CDR3 protein, CDR3 DNA. A D gene is named only where the DNA matches it firmly. Not all rows give a size; the values are once, few, many and, for expanded clones, a class.

v_gene: TRBV28
j_gene: TRBJ1-2
abundance: -
d_gene: -
len: 13
CDR3aa: CASSPGHPNVCTF
CDR3nt: TGTGCCAGCAGTCCGGGACACCCCAATGTCTGCACCTTC

v_gene: TRBV28
j_gene: TRBJ2-2
abundance: -
d_gene: -
len: 13
CDR3aa: CASSTPGFGELFF
CDR3nt: TGTGCCAGCAGTACACCGGGGTTCGGGGAGCTGTTTTTT

v_gene: TRBV15
j_gene: TRBJ2-1
abundance: -
d_gene: -
len: 14
CDR3aa: CATSRGARYNEQFF
CDR3nt: TGTGCCACCAGCAGGGGCGCTCGTTACAATGAGCAGTTCTTC

v_gene: TRBV5-1
j_gene: TRBJ2-3
abundance: -
d_gene: -
len: 14
CDR3aa: CASSSVRGEDTQYF
CDR3nt: TGCGCCAGCAGCTCGGTACGTGGGGAGGATACGCAGTATTTT

v_gene: TRBV6-5
j_gene: TRBJ2-4
abundance: once
d_gene: -
len: 13
CDR3aa: CASGVLAKNIQYF
CDR3nt: TGTGCCAGCGGGGTTCTAGCCAAAAACATTCAGTACTTC

v_gene: TRBV7-7
j_gene: TRBJ2-3
abundance: -
d_gene: -
len: 16
CDR3aa: CASSSGRAGRTDTQYF
CDR3nt: TGTGCCAGCAGCTCCGGGCGGGCGGGACGCACAGATACGCAGTATTTT

v_gene: TRBV6-6
j_gene: TRBJ2-2
abundance: -
d_gene: TRBD2
len: 15
CDR3aa: CASRPRLAYDGELFF
CDR3nt: TGTGCCAGCAGGCCAAGACTAGCTTATGACGGGGAGCTGTTTTTT

v_gene: TRBV6-5
j_gene: TRBJ1-4
abundance: -
d_gene: TRBD1
len: 12
CDR3aa: CASSYEGQPLFF
CDR3nt: TGTGCCAGCAGTTACGAGGGACAGCCACTGTTTTTT

v_gene: TRBV5-6
j_gene: TRBJ2-1
abundance: -
d_gene: -
len: 14
CDR3aa: CASSLSDWENEQFF
CDR3nt: TGTGCCAGCAGCTTGTCTGATTGGGAGAATGAGCAGTTCTTC

v_gene: TRBV4-3
j_gene: TRBJ2-1
abundance: once
d_gene: TRBD2
len: 16
CDR3aa: CASSQVTSGAPGEQFF
CDR3nt: TGCGCCAGCAGCCAAGTTACTAGCGGGGCTCCGGGCGAGCAGTTCTTC

v_gene: TRBV21-1
j_gene: TRBJ2-3
abundance: -
d_gene: -
len: 18
CDR3aa: CASSKGTGTSGVRDTQYF
CDR3nt: TGTGCCAGCAGCAAGGGGACCGGGACTAGCGGGGTTCGGGATACGCAGTATTTT

v_gene: TRBV9
j_gene: TRBJ2-4
abundance: few
d_gene: TRBD2
len: 15
CDR3aa: CASSVESGGKNIQYF
CDR3nt: TGTGCCAGCAGCGTAGAATCGGGGGGCAAAAACATTCAGTACTTC

v_gene: TRBV7-3
j_gene: TRBJ2-5
abundance: -
d_gene: -
len: 15
CDR3aa: CASSFTGSPGETQYF
CDR3nt: TGTGCCAGCAGCTTCACAGGTAGTCCGGGAGAGACCCAGTACTTC

v_gene: TRBV7-2
j_gene: TRBJ2-3
abundance: -
d_gene: -
len: 13
CDR3aa: CASSLGAPDTQYF
CDR3nt: TGTGCCAGCAGCTTAGGCGCTCCAGATACGCAGTATTTT

v_gene: TRBV29-1
j_gene: TRBJ1-2
abundance: -
d_gene: -
len: 12
CDR3aa: CSVLWPNYGYTF
CDR3nt: TGCAGCGTCCTGTGGCCTAACTATGGCTACACCTTC

v_gene: TRBV18
j_gene: TRBJ1-5
abundance: -
d_gene: -
len: 19
CDR3aa: CASSPRGKGPAGFNQPQHF
CDR3nt: TGTGCCAGCTCGCCGAGGGGAAAAGGACCGGCTGGATTCAATCAGCCCCAGCATTTT

v_gene: TRBV9
j_gene: TRBJ2-1
abundance: -
d_gene: -
len: 15
CDR3aa: CASSVGRGPYNEQFF
CDR3nt: TGTGCCAGCAGCGTTGGGAGGGGGCCCTACAATGAGCAGTTCTTC

v_gene: TRBV4-2
j_gene: TRBJ2-3
abundance: -
d_gene: TRBD1
len: 16
CDR3aa: CASSQRDRGSTDTQYF
CDR3nt: TGTGCCAGCAGCCAAAGGGACAGGGGGAGCACAGATACGCAGTATTTT

v_gene: TRBV7-8
j_gene: TRBJ2-3
abundance: -
d_gene: -
len: 14
CDR3aa: CASSFGDLVDTQYF
CDR3nt: TGTGCCAGCAGCTTTGGGGACTTGGTAGATACGCAGTATTTT